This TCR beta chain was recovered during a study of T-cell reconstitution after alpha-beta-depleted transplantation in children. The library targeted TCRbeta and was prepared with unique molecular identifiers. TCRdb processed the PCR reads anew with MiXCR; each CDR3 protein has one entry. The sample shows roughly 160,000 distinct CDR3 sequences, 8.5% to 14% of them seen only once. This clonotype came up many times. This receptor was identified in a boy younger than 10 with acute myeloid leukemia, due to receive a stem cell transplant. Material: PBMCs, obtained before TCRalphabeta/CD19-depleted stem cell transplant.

This CDR3 is CASSLVMDTQYF. The CDR3 DNA reads TGCGCCAGCAGCTTGGTGATGGATACGCAGTATTTT. V gene TRBV5-1 combines with J gene TRBJ2-3; no clear D. Germline-derived CDR1 and CDR2 are SGHRS and YFSETQ. V was pared by 0 bases and J by 6 bases, with 5 bases between. This CDR3 spans 12 amino acids. The full variable domain, its missing parts supplied by reference TRBV5-1 and TRBJ2-3, is KAGVTQTPRYLIKTRGQQVTLSCSPISGHRSVSWYQQTPGQGLQFLFEYFSETQRNKGNFPGRFSGRQFSNSRSEMNVSTLELGDSALYLCASSLVMDTQYFGPGTRLTVL.